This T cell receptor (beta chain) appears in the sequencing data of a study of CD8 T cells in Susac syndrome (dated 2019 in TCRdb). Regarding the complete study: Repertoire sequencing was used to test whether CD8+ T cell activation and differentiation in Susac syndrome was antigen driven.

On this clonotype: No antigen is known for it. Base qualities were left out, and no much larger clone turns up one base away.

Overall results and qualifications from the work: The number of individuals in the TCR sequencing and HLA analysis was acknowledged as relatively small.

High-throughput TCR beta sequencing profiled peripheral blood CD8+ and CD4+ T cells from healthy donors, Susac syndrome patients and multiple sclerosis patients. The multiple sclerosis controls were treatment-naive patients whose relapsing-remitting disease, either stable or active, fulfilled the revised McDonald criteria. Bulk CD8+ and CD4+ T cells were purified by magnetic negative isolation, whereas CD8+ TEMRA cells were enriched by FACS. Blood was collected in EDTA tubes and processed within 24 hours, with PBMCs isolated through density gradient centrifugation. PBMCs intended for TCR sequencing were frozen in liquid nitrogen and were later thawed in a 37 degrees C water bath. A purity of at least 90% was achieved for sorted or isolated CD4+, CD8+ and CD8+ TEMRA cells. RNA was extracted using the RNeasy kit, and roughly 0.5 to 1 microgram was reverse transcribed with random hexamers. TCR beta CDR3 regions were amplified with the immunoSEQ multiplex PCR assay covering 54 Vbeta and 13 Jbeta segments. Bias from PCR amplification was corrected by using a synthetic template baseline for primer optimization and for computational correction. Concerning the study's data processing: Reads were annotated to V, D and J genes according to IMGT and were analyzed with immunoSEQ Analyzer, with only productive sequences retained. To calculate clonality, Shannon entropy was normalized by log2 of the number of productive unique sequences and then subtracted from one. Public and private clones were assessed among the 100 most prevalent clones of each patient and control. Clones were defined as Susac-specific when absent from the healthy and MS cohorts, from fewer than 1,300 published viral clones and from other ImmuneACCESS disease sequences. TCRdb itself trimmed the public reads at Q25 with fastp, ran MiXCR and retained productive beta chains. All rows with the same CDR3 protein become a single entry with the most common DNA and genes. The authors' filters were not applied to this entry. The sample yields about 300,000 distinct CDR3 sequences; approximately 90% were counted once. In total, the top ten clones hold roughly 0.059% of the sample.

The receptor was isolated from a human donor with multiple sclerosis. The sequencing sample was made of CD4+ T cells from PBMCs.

CDR3 sequence: CASSLWPGELFF. The base sequence is TGTGCCAGCAGCTTATGGCCCGGGGAGCTGTTTTTT. The chain employs TRBV7-2 and TRBJ2-2; the D gene assignment is ambiguous. CDR1 and CDR2 were assigned from the germline V gene as SGHTA and FQGNSA. Relative to germline, V is 2 bases shorter and J is 6 bases shorter, with 4 bases between their ends. Including the terminal cysteine and phenylalanine, the CDR3 comprises 12 residues. Just the 36-base CDR3 DNA is kept, in frame starting at base 1.